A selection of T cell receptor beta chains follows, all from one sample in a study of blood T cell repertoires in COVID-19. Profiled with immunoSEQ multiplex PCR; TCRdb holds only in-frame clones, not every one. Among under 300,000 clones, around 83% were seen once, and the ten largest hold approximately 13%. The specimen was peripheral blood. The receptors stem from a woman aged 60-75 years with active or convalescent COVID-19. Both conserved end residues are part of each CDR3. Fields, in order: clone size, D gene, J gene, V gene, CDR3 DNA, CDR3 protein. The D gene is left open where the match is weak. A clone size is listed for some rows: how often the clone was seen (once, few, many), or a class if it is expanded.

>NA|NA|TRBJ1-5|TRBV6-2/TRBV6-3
TGTGCCAGCAGTTCGGACCGGAGGCAGCCCCAGCATTTT
CASSSDRRQPQHF
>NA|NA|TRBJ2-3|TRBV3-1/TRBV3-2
TGTGCCAGCAGCCAAGGTTATCCTGCCGGAGATACGCAGTATTTT
CASSQGYPAGDTQYF
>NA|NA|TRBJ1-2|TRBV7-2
TGTGCCAGCAGCTTGGTGTGGGTGGGGACTAAGGGCTACACCTTC
CASSLVWVGTKGYTF
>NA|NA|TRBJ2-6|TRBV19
TGTGCCAGTAGTTTATCGGGGGTCAGCTCTGGGGCCAACGTCCTGACTTTC
CASSLSGVSSGANVLTF
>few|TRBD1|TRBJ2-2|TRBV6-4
TGTGCCAGCAGTCCTGGGACAGCGGTGGGTACCGGGGAGCTGTTTTTT
CASSPGTAVGTGELFF
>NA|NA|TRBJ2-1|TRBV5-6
TGTGCCAGCAGCTTCTTAGCGGCCAATGAGCAGTTCTTC
CASSFLAANEQFF
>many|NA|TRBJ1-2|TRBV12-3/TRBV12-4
TGTGCCAGCAGTTCGCCGGGACAAAGCTACACCTTC
CASSSPGQSYTF
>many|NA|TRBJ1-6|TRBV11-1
TGTGCCAGCAGCTTTCGAACGGGGAATTCACCCCTCCACTTT
CASSFRTGNSPLHF
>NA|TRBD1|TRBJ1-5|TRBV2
TGTGCCAGCAGAGCAAGGGGGCCCAAGCCCCAGCATTTT
CASRARGPKPQHF
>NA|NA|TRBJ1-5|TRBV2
TGTGCCAGCAGTGGACAGGGCAATCAGCCCCAGCATTTT
CASSGQGNQPQHF
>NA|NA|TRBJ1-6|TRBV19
TGTGCCAGTAACCCTTCCCCCCGGGGTGGAAATTCACCCCTCCACTTT
CASNPSPRGGNSPLHF
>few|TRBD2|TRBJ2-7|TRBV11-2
TGTGCCAGCAGTAGCAGGTCGACTAGCGGGTACGAGCAGTACTTC
CASSSRSTSGYEQYF
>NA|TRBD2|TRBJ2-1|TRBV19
TGTGCCAGTCGACTAGCGGGGGGGCCGGTTGAGCAGTTCTTC
CASRLAGGPVEQFF
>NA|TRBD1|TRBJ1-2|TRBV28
TGTGCCAGCAGACCGGACAGGGCTATCTATGGCTACACCTTC
CASRPDRAIYGYTF
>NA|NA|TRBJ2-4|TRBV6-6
TGTGCCAGCAGCCTCGGGGTAGCCAAAAACATTCAGTACTTC
CASSLGVAKNIQYF
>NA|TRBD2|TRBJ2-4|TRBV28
TGTGCCAGCAGTTTGATTGGGACTAGCGGGGGGAAAAACATTCAGTACTTC
CASSLIGTSGGKNIQYF
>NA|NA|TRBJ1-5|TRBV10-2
TGCGCCAGCACCCCGAGCGGTGTCAATCAGCCCCAGCATTTT
CASTPSGVNQPQHF
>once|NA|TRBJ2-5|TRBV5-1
TGCGCCAGCAGCTTGGCAGGGTTGGGGGGCCAAGAGACCCAGTACTTC
CASSLAGLGGQETQYF
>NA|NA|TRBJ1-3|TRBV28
TGTGCCAGCAAATTGTGGGGGCAGGGGCGAGGAAACACCATATATTTT
CASKLWGQGRGNTIYF
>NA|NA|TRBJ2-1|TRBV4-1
TGCGCCAGCAGCCAAAGGTCGGGGTATGAGCAGTTCTTC
CASSQRSGYEQFF
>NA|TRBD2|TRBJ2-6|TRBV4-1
TGCGCCAGCAGCCAAGATCAAGCGGGGGCCCTCTCTGGGGCCAACGTCCTGACTTTC
CASSQDQAGALSGANVLTF
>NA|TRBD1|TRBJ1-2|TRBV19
TGTGCCAGTAGTCCCTCCGGGACAGGGGTTTTTGGCTACACCTTC
CASSPSGTGVFGYTF
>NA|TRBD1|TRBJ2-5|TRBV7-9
TGTGCCAGCAGCCGTGACAGGGTCCCCCAAGAGACCCAGTACTTC
CASSRDRVPQETQYF
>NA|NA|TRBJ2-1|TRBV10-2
TGCGCCAGCAGTGAGGCTAGCCCCTCCGGTGAGCAGTTCTTC
CASSEASPSGEQFF
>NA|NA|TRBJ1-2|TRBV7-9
TGTGCCAGCAGCCCCCTCGGACTTTTGGGTGGCTACACCTTC
CASSPLGLLGGYTF
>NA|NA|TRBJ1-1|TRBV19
TGTGCCAGTAGTCCGCGGGACCCGAACACTGAAGCTTTCTTT
CASSPRDPNTEAFF